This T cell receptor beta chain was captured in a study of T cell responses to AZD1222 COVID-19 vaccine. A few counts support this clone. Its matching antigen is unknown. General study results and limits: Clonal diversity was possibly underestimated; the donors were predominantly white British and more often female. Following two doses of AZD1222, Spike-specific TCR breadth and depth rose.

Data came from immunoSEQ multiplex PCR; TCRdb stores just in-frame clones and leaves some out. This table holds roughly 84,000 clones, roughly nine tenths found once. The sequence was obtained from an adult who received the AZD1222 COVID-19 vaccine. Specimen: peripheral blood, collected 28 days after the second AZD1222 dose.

Here the CDR3 reads CASSQHSGGAWNEQFF. The CDR3 DNA reads as TGCGCCAGCAGCCAACATAGCGGGGGGGCGTGGAATGAGCAGTTCTTC. The chain joins TRBV4-3 to TRBJ2-1; 11 bases are shared with TRBD2. The CDR3 extends over 16 amino acids. Unmatched junction bases numbered 7, after V lost 2 bases and J lost 7 bases. The germline V gene encodes CDR1 LGHNA and CDR2 YSLEER.